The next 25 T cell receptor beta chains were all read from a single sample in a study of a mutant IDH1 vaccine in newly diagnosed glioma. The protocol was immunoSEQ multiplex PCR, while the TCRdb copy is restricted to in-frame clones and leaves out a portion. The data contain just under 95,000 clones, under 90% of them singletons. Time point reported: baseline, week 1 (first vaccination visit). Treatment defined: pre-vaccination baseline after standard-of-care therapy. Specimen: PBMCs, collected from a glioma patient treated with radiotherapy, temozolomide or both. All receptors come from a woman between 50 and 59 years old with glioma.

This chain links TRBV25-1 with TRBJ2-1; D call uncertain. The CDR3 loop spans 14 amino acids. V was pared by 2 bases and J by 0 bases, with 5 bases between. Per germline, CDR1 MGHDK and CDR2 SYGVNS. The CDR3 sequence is CASSERSSYNEQFF. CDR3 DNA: TGTGCCAGCAGTGAAAGGAGCTCCTACAATGAGCAGTTCTTC.

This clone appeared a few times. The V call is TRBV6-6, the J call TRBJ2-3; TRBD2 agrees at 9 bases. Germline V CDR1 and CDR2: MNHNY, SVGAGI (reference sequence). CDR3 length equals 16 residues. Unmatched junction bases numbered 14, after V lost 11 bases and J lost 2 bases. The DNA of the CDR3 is TGTGCCGGAGCGGGGGGCAAACCTTGGGACACAGATACGCAGTATTTT. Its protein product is CAGAGGKPWDTDTQYF.

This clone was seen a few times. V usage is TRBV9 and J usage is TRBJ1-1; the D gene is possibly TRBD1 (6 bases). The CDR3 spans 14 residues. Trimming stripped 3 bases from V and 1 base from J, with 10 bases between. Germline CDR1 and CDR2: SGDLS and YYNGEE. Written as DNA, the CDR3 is TGTGCCAGCAGCGCCAGACAGGCGAACACTGAAGCTTTCTTT. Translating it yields CASSARQANTEAFF.

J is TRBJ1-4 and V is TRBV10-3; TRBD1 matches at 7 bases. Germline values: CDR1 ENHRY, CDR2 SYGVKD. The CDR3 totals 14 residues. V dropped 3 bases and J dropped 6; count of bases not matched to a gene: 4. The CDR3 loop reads CAISDRGTDEKLFF. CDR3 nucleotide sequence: TGTGCCATCAGTGATAGGGGGACAGATGAAAAACTGTTTTTT.

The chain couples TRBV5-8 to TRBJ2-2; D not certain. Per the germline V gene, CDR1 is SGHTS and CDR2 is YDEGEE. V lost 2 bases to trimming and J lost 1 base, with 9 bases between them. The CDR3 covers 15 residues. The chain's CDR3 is CASSFGLKNTGELFF. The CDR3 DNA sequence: TGTGCCAGCAGCTTTGGTCTGAAGAACACCGGGGAGCTGTTTTTT.

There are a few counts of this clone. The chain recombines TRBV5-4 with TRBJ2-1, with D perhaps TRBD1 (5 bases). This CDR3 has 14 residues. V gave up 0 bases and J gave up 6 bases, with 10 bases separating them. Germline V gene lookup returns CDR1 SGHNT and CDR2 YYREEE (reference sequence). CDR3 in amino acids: CASSLDRISNEQFF. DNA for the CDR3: TGTGCCAGCAGCTTGGACAGGATCAGCAATGAGCAGTTCTTC.

The CDR3 DNA reads TGTGCCAGCAGTCCCGGTAGCTCCTACGAGCAGTACTTC. As protein: CASSPGSSYEQYF. The rearrangement links TRBV28 to TRBJ2-7; D remains unclear. Trimming removed 5 bases from V and 0 bases from J, with 8 bases in between. The CDR3 spans 13 residues. Germline V gene sequence: CDR1 MDHEN, CDR2 SYDVKM.

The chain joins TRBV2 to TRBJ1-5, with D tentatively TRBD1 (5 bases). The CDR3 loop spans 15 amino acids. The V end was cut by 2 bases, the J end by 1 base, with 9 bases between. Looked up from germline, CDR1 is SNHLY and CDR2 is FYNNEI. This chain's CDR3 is CASSELGLSNQPQHF. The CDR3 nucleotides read TGTGCCAGCAGTGAATTGGGGCTGAGCAATCAGCCCCAGCATTTT.

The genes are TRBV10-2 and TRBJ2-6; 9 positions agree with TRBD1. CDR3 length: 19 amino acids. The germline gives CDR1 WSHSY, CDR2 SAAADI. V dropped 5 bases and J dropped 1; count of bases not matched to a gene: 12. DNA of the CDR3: TGCGCCAGCAGTCCCCAACCGGGACAGGGAGTTTCTGGGGCCAACGTCCTGACTTTC. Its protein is CASSPQPGQGVSGANVLTF.

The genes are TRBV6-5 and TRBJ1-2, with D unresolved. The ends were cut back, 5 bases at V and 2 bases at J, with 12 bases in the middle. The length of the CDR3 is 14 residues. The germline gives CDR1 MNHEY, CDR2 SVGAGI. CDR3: CASSRLDRNYGYTF. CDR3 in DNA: TGTGCCAGCAGTCGCTTGGACCGGAACTATGGCTACACCTTC.

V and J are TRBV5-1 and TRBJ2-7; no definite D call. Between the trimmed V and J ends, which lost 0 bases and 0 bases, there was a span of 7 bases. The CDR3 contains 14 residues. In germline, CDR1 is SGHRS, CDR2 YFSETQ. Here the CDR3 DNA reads TGCGCCAGCAGCTTGGCCGGAACCTCCTACGAGCAGTACTTC. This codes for CASSLAGTSYEQYF.

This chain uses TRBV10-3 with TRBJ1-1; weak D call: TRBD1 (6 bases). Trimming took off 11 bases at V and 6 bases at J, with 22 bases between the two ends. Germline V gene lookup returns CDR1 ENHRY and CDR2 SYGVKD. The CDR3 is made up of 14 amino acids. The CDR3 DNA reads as TGTGCCGCAACCCCGAGGGGGGGTGAGGCTGAAGCTTTCTTT. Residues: CAATPRGGEAEAFF.

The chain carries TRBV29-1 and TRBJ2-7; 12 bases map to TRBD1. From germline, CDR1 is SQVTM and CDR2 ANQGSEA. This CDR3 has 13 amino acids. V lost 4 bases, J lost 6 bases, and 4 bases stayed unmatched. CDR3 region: CSVGGTGGGEQYF. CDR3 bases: TGCAGCGTTGGAGGGACAGGGGGCGGCGAGCAGTACTTC.

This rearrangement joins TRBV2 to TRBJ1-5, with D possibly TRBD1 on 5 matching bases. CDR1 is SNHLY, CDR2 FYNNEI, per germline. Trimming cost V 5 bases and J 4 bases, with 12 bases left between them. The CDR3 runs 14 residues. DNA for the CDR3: TGTGCCAGCAGTATAGGGCAGGGTAATCAGCCCCAGCATTTT. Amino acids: CASSIGQGNQPQHF.

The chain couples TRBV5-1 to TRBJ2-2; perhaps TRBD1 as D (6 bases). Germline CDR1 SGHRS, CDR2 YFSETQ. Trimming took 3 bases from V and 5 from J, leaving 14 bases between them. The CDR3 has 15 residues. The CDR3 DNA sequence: TGCGCCAGCAGCTACGAAGGACAGCTAACCGGGGAGCTGTTTTTT. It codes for CASSYEGQLTGELFF.

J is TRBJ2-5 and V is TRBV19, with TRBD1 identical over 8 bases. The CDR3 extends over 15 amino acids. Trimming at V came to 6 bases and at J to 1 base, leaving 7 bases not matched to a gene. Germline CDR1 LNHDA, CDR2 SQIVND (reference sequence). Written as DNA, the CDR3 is TGTGCCAGTAGCCGGGACAGGCGATCCCAAGAGACCCAGTACTTC. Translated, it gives CASSRDRRSQETQYF.

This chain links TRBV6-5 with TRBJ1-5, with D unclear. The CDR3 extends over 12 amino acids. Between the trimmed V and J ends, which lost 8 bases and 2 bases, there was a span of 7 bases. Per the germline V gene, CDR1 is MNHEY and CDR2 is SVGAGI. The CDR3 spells CASVMGNQPQHF. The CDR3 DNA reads TGTGCCAGCGTTATGGGCAATCAGCCCCAGCATTTT.

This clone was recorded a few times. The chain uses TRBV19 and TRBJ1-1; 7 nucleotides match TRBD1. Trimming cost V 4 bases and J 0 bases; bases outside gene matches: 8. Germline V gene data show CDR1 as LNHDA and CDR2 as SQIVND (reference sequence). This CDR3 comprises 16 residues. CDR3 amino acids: CASSTRQGPMNTEAFF. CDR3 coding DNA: TGTGCCAGTAGTACTCGACAGGGACCTATGAACACTGAAGCTTTCTTT. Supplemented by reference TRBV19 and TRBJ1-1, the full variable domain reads DGGITQSPKYLFRKEGQNVTLSCEQNLNHDAMYWYRQDPGQGLRLIYYSQIVNDFQKGDIAEGYSVSREKKESFPLTVTSAQKNPTAFYLCASSTRQGPMNTEAFFGQGTRLTVV.

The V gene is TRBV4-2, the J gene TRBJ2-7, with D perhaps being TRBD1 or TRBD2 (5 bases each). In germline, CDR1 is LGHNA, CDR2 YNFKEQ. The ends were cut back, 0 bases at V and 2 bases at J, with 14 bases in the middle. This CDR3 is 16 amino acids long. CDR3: CASSQEPGTGAYEQYF. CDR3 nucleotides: TGTGCCAGCAGCCAAGAACCGGGGACCGGCGCCTACGAGCAGTACTTC.

The CDR3 reads CASSQDRQGQPQHF. The CDR3 DNA follows: TGTGCCAGCAGCCAAGATCGACAGGGACAGCCCCAGCATTTT. The chain recombines TRBV4-2 with TRBJ1-5; TRBD1 matches 7 bases. J gave up 7 bases and V 0 bases, and 3 bases lay outside the gene matches. Germline lookup yields CDR1 LGHNA and CDR2 YNFKEQ. The CDR3 is 14 residues long.

The CDR3 DNA reads as TGTGCCAGCAGCTCCTATAGCGGGGGGGAGTACGAGCAGTACTTC. Protein: CASSSYSGGEYEQYF. This chain uses TRBV7-9 with TRBJ2-7; 11 bases match TRBD2. CDR3 length equals 15 residues. Germline values: CDR1 SEHNR, CDR2 FQNEAQ (reference sequence). Trimming at V came to 4 bases and at J to 4 bases, leaving 6 bases not matched to a gene.

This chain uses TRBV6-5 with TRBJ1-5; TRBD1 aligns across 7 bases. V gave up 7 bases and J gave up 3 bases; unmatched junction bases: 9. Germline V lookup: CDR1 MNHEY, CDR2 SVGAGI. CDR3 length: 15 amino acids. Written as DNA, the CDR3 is TGTGCCAGCACCCCCTTACAGGGGAACAATCAGCCCCAGCATTTT. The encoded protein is CASTPLQGNNQPQHF.

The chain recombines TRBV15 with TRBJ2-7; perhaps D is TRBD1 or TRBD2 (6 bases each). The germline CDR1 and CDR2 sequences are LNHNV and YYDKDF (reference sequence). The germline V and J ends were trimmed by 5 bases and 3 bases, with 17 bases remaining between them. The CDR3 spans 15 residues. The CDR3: CATSGMMGGHYEQYF. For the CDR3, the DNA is TGTGCCACCAGCGGGATGATGGGGGGCCACTACGAGCAGTACTTC.

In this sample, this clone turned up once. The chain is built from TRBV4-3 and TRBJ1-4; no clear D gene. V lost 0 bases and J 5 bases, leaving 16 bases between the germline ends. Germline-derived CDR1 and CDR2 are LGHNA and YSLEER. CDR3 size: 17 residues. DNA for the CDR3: TGCGCCAGCAGCCAAGATTCCAGCCGAGCCTGGAATGAAAAACTGTTTTTT. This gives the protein CASSQDSSRAWNEKLFF.

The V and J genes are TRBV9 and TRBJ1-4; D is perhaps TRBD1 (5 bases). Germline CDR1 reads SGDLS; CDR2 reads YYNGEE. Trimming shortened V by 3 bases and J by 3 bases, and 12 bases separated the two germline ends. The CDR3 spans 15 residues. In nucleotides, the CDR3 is TGTGCCAGCAGCGCCCAGGGTGCGGCTAATGAAAAACTGTTTTTT. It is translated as CASSAQGAANEKLFF.